The 24 T cell receptor beta chains reported below all come from one sample, sequenced in a study of cytomegalovirus exposure and HLA in healthy donors. Assay: immunoSEQ multiplex PCR; the TCRdb copy retains only in-frame clones and omits some. The data contain hundreds of thousands of clones, more than 80% of them singletons. The sequenced material came from PBMCs. The receptor source for this set is a woman younger than 30 in good health and CMV-seronegative.

This clone has more than one count but fewer than ten. The V gene is TRBV10-3, the J gene TRBJ2-5; D gene ambiguous. The V gene's germline CDR1 is ENHRY and CDR2 SYGVKD. Trimming left V 3 bases short and J 2 bases short, with 4 bases between. The CDR3 runs to 12 residues. CDR3 amino acids: CAISEQQETQYF. Written as DNA, the CDR3 is TGTGCCATCAGTGAACAACAAGAGACCCAGTACTTC.

The gene calls are TRBV19 and TRBJ1-2; possibly TRBD1 for D (6 bases). V was clipped by 7 bases and J by 2 bases, with 8 bases between them. The germline gives CDR1 LNHDA, CDR2 SQIVND (reference sequence). The CDR3 has 12 amino acids. CDR3 nucleotide sequence: TGTGCCAGTAAAAGGGGGAACTATGGCTACACCTTC. It yields the protein CASKRGNYGYTF.

The rearrangement joins TRBV5-1 to TRBJ2-7, with 7 bases that match TRBD1. Germline CDR1 reads SGHRS; CDR2 reads YFSETQ. The CDR3 covers 16 residues. V lost 0 bases and J lost 2; bases outside the gene matches: 8. CDR3 sequence (DNA): TGCGCCAGCAGCTTGGGAGTCGGGACAGTACCCTACGAGCAGTACTTC. Translated, it gives CASSLGVGTVPYEQYF.

The chain recombines TRBV28 with TRBJ1-4; D unclear. The CDR3 has 15 residues. Germline assignment: CDR1 MDHEN and CDR2 SYDVKM. With 1 base removed from V and 0 bases from J, the gap between germline ends came to 6 bases. CDR3 DNA sequence: TGTGCCAGCAGTTTATTCCCAGCAACTAATGAAAAACTGTTTTTT. This gives the protein CASSLFPATNEKLFF.

The rearrangement joins TRBV19 to TRBJ1-1; the D gene is possibly TRBD1 (5 bases). The CDR3 loop spans 13 amino acids. Per germline, CDR1 LNHDA and CDR2 SQIVND (reference sequence). Trimming removed 4 bases at V and 2 bases at J, with 8 bases between. The CDR3 DNA is TGTGCCAGTAGTAGGGGCAGAAACACTGAAGCTTTCTTT. Translating it yields CASSRGRNTEAFF. The full variable domain, its missing parts supplied by reference TRBV19 and TRBJ1-1, is DGGITQSPKYLFRKEGQNVTLSCEQNLNHDAMYWYRQDPGQGLRLIYYSQIVNDFQKGDIAEGYSVSREKKESFPLTVTSAQKNPTAFYLCASSRGRNTEAFFGQGTRLTVV.

The chain recombines TRBV6-5 with TRBJ1-5, with D perhaps TRBD1 (5 bases). This CDR3 has 11 residues. The germline gives CDR1 MNHEY, CDR2 SVGAGI. Trimming took 9 bases from V and 7 from J, leaving 10 bases between them. CDR3 sequence (DNA): TGTGCCAGGTACGGGGGGCAGCCCCAGCATTTT. It yields the protein CARYGGQPQHF.

The V call is TRBV27, the J call TRBJ2-2; a weak D match, TRBD2 (7 bases). The CDR3 is 17 amino acids. Germline V CDR1 and CDR2: MNHEY, SMNVEV (reference sequence). V shed 8 bases and J shed 6 bases, with 25 bases lying between them. The CDR3 DNA reads TGTGCCAGCCTCCCAAGGGGGGGGGCGCCGGTTCCCGGGGAGCTGTTTTTT. Encoded protein: CASLPRGGAPVPGELFF.

This chain joins TRBV2 and TRBJ2-7; 10 bases are a match to TRBD1. This CDR3 is built from 15 residues. V shed 3 bases and J 4 bases; nucleotides not matched to a gene: 6. Looked up from germline, CDR1 is SNHLY and CDR2 is FYNNEI. As DNA, the CDR3 is TGTGCCAGCAGTGAGTGGGGACAGGGGACTTACGAGCAGTACTTC. Its translation is CASSEWGQGTYEQYF.

J is TRBJ1-4 and V is TRBV19; weak D call: TRBD1 (6 bases). Per germline, CDR1 LNHDA and CDR2 SQIVND (reference sequence). The CDR3 is 14 residues long. Trimming removed 6 bases at V and 5 bases at J, with 13 bases between. CDR3 residues: CASSSGTLNEKLFF. The DNA for the CDR3 is TGTGCCAGTAGCTCCGGGACACTCAATGAAAAACTGTTTTTT.

This chain connects TRBV19 to TRBJ2-7, with TRBD2 identical over 11 bases. CDR1 is LNHDA and CDR2 is SQIVND in the germline V gene (reference sequence). Trimming at V came to 9 bases and at J to 9 bases, leaving 19 bases not matched to a gene. The CDR3 has 16 amino acids. The CDR3 sequence: CASRARGTSGLSGQYF. Written as DNA, the CDR3 is TGTGCCAGCCGAGCTAGGGGGACTAGCGGCCTCTCAGGGCAGTACTTC.

The chain links TRBV27 to TRBJ1-2; 10 bases align to TRBD1. The V gene end was trimmed by 4 bases and the J gene end by 6 bases; junction bases not matched to a gene: 8. The CDR3 spans 15 residues. Germline-derived CDR1 and CDR2 are MNHEY and SMNVEV (reference sequence). The CDR3 DNA is TGTGCCAGCAGTTCAGGAGATGGGACAGGGGATGGCTACACCTTC. Its protein product is CASSSGDGTGDGYTF.

Written as DNA, the CDR3 is TGTGCCAGCAGTTTTTACAGGAGCAATCAGCCCCAGCATTTT. Translated: CASSFYRSNQPQHF. V gene TRBV28 combines with J gene TRBJ1-5; D is possibly TRBD1 (5 bases). CDR3 length: 14 residues. V lost 3 bases to trimming and J lost 1 base, with 7 bases between them. CDR1 is MDHEN, CDR2 SYDVKM, per germline.

Written as DNA, the CDR3 is TGTGCCAGCAGCGTCCGGGACAGGTCATCTGGAAACACCATATATTTT. Residues: CASSVRDRSSGNTIYF. The V call is TRBV11-2, the J call TRBJ1-3; 8 nucleotides agree with TRBD1. The CDR3 extends over 16 amino acids. V trimming: 5 bases; J trimming: 1 base; junction bases outside the gene matches: 7. CDR1 is SGHAT and CDR2 is FQNNGV in the germline V gene.

In this sample, this clone turned up a few times. The chain is built from TRBV6-5 and TRBJ1-2; D is possibly TRBD1 (6 bases). Trimming removed 6 bases from V and 4 bases from J, with 12 bases in between. The germline CDR1 and CDR2 sequences are MNHEY and SVGAGI. This CDR3 comprises 13 residues. CDR3 region: CASRKGQSYGYTF. CDR3 coding DNA: TGTGCCAGCAGAAAGGGACAATCCTATGGCTACACCTTC.

The chain links TRBV4-1 to TRBJ2-7, with 9 nucleotides matching TRBD1. V trimming: 3 bases; J trimming: 0 bases; junction bases outside the gene matches: 0. Germline assignment: CDR1 MGHRA and CDR2 YSYEKL. This CDR3 has 14 amino acids. CDR3 protein: CASSQTGGSYEQYF. The CDR3 DNA follows: TGCGCCAGCAGCCAGACAGGGGGCTCCTACGAGCAGTACTTC.

The J gene is TRBJ1-4, the V gene TRBV28, with D possibly matching TRBD1 (5 bases). Germline CDR1 is MDHEN and CDR2 is SYDVKM. V lost 11 bases and J 5 bases, leaving 6 bases between the germline ends. The CDR3 has 10 residues. CDR3 DNA sequence: TGTGCCGGGGGGAATGAAAAACTGTTTTTT. It specifies CAGGNEKLFF.

This chain connects TRBV4-1 to TRBJ2-1; the D gene is possibly TRBD2 (7 bases). V was trimmed by 5 bases and J by 2 bases, leaving 16 bases between them. The CDR3 contains 16 residues. The V gene's germline CDR1 is MGHRA and CDR2 YSYEKL. CDR3 nucleotide sequence: TGCGCCAGCAGCTCACCACTAGGGGGGGCCTACAATGAGCAGTTCTTC. Translation: CASSSPLGGAYNEQFF.

On this clone itself: Additional DNA sequences in this sample encode the identical CDR3. The chain carries TRBV4-1 and TRBJ1-4, with 7 bases identical to TRBD1. The CDR3 loop spans 16 amino acids. Germline V CDR1 and CDR2: MGHRA, YSYEKL. V lost 0 bases to trimming and J lost 5 bases; unmatched junction nucleotides: 6. CDR3 loop: CASSQDRDRGNEKLFF. CDR3 coding DNA: TGCGCCAGCAGCCAAGATAGGGACAGAGGGAATGAAAAACTGTTTTTT.

This chain uses TRBV28 with TRBJ1-3; D remains ambiguous. V was cut by 1 base and J by 4 bases, with 11 bases left in between. Germline V CDR1 and CDR2: MDHEN, SYDVKM. The CDR3 consists of 15 residues. CDR3: CASSLSGRRGNTIYF. The DNA of the CDR3 is TGTGCCAGCAGTTTATCCGGGAGAAGAGGAAACACCATATATTTT. Drawing the rest from reference TRBV28 and TRBJ1-3, the complete variable domain is DVKVTQSSRYLVKRTGEKVFLECVQDMDHENMFWYRQDPGLGLRLIYFSYDVKMKEKGDIPEGYSVSREKKERFSLILESASTNQTSMYLCASSLSGRRGNTIYFGEGSWLTVV.

The V gene is TRBV7-9, the J gene TRBJ2-1; 10 nucleotides align to TRBD2. V gave up 5 bases and J gave up 2 bases; unmatched junction bases: 9. Germline-derived CDR1 and CDR2 are SEHNR and FQNEAQ (reference sequence). This CDR3 spans 17 amino acids. CDR3 in amino acids: CASSTWTSGWPYNEQFF. The DNA of the CDR3 is TGTGCCAGCAGCACCTGGACTAGCGGCTGGCCCTACAATGAGCAGTTCTTC.

The CDR3 sequence: CASRRQGASGELFF. The DNA of the CDR3 is TGTGCCAGCAGGAGGCAGGGGGCGTCGGGGGAGCTGTTTTTT. The V and J genes are TRBV28 and TRBJ2-2; 8 bases are shared with TRBD1. Germline CDR1 and CDR2: MDHEN and SYDVKM. The CDR3 has 14 residues. Germline trimming cut 6 bases from V and 8 bases from J; bases unmatched to any gene: 8.

The chain couples TRBV10-1 to TRBJ2-7, with 9 bases fitting TRBD1. The germline V gene encodes CDR1 WNHNN and CDR2 SYGVQD (reference sequence). CDR3 length: 17 residues. Losses at the gene ends were 5 bases for V and 3 bases for J; bases not matched to a gene: 14. CDR3 bases: TGCGCCAGCAGTCGCGTTATGGGGACAGGGACTTTCTACGAGCAGTACTTC. It translates to CASSRVMGTGTFYEQYF.

This clone was seen only once. At one boundary the junction diverges from the germline segment, which might be a read error. The rearrangement uses TRBV6-1 and TRBJ2-1, with D perhaps TRBD1 (6 bases). CDR1 and CDR2 (germline): MNHNS, SASEGT. The CDR3 is made up of 20 amino acids. The DNA for the CDR3 is TGTGCCAGCACTGAAGTACAGGGCACTTCGCCCTACGACTCCTACAATGAGCAGTTCTTC. Translating gives CASTEVQGTSPYDSYNEQFF.

The DNA of the CDR3 is TGTGCCAGCAGCCAAGATAAAGGGGCCTCGCAGTACTTC. Translating gives CASSQDKGASQYF. The chain recombines TRBV4-2 with TRBJ2-7; tentatively, D is TRBD1 (5 bases). CDR1 LGHNA and CDR2 YNFKEQ come from the germline V gene. The CDR3 runs 13 residues. V was pared by 0 bases and J by 9 bases, with 12 bases between.